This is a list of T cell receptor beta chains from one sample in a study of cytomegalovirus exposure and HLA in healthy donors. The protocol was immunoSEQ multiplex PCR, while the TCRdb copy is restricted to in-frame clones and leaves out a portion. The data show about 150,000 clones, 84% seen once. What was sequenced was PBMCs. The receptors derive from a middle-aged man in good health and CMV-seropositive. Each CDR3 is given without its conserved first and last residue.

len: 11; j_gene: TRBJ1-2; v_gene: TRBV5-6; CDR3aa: ASSETGFNGYT
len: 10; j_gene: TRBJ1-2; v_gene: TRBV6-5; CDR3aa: ASSYGQHGYT
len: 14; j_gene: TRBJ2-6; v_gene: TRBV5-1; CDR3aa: ASSLASSSGANVLT
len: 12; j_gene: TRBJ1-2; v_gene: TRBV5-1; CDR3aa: ASSLAGAGYGYT
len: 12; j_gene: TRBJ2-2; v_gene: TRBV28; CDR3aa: ASCGTQNTGELF
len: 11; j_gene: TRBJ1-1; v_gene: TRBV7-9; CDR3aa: ASSSAIETEAF
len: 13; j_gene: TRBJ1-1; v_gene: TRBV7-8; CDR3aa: ASSLGQGTNTEAF
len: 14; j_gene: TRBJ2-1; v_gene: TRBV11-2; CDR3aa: ASSSYPQRETDEQF
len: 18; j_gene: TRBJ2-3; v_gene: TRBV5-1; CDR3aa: ASSLALAGGPNPSTDTQY
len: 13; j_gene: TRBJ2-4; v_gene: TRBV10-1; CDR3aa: ASSESPVRGNIQY
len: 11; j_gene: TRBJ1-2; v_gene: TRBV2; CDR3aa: ASSARTGLGYT
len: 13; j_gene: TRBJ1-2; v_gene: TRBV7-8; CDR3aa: ASSDRTGGSHGYT
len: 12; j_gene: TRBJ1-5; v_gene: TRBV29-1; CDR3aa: SVAVTGINQPQH
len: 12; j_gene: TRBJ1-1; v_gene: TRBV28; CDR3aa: ASIRDRGLSEAF
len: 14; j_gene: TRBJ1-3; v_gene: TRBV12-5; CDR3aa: ASGLVRGNSGNTIY
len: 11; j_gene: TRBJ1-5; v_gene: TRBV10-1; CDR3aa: ASSGQGNQPQH
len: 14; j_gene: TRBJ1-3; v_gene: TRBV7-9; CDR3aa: ASTADRFPSGNTIY
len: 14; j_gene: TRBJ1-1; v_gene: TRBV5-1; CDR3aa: ASSEGTGAPNTEAF
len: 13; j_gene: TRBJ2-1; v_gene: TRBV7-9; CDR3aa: ASSYGSGTFGEQF
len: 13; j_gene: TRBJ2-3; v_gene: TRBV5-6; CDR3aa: ASSPDSGRADTQY
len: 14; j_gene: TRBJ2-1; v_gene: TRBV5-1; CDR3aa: ASSLDGTSGYNEQF
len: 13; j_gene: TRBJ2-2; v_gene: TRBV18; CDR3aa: ASSLRSAGFGELF
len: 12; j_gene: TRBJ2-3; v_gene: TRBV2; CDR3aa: ASSERGRTDTQY
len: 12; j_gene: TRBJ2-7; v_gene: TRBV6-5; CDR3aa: ASRPGGTPYEQY
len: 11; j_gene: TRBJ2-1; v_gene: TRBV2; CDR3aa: ASSRGTGNEQF
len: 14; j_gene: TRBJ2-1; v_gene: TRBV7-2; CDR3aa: ASSRLAGGPGNEQF
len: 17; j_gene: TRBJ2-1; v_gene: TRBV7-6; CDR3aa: ASLGSEVRQREGTDEQF
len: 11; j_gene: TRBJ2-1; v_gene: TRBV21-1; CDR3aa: ASSPRGYNEQF
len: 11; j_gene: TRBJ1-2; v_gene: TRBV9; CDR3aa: ASSGRGSYGYT
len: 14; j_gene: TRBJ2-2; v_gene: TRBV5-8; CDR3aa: ASSLRQGADTGELF
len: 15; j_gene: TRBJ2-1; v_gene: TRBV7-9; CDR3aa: ASSAQSGQGARNEQF